These T cell receptor beta chains were read from a single sample in a study of T cells in Graves' hyperthyroidism and ophthalmopathy. TCRdb fed the multiplex PCR reads into MiXCR, producing one record per CDR3 protein. The sample holds 200,000 to 250,000 distinct CDR3 sequences; less than 20% are singletons and the top ten take roughly 49%. The sample consisted of blood. These receptors were taken from a woman in her forties or fifties with Graves' hyperthyroidism. Both conserved end residues are part of each CDR3. Each record gives: J gene, V gene, clone size, D gene, CDR3 protein, CDR3 DNA. D genes are given only for firm matches. Clone size is given for some rows only: seen once, a few or many times, or a class if the clone is expanded.

J: TRBJ2-1
V: TRBV15
size: few
D: TRBD2
CDR3: CATSREGTSGRWGNDEQFF
DNA: TGTGCCACCAGCAGAGAGGGGACTAGCGGGAGGTGGGGTAACGATGAGCAGTTCTTC

J: TRBJ2-1
V: TRBV3-1
size: many
D: TRBD1
CDR3: CASSQVGQGAFDEQFF
DNA: TGTGCCAGCAGCCAAGTGGGACAGGGGGCGTTCGATGAGCAGTTCTTC

J: TRBJ2-2
V: TRBV11-3
size: many
D: NA
CDR3: CASSLVGRLSTGELFF
DNA: TGTGCCAGCAGCTTAGTGGGGCGTCTCAGTACCGGGGAGCTGTTTTTT

J: TRBJ2-7
V: TRBV5-4
size: few
D: NA
CDR3: CASSLTGTGFYEQYF
DNA: TGTGCCAGCAGCCTAACCGGGACGGGGTTCTACGAGCAGTACTTC

J: TRBJ2-3
V: TRBV19
size: NA
D: TRBD2
CDR3: CASNSPGLATDTQYF
DNA: TGTGCCAGTAACTCACCGGGACTAGCCACAGATACGCAGTATTTT

J: TRBJ2-1
V: TRBV7-9
size: few
D: TRBD2
CDR3: CASSLAGLVYNEQFF
DNA: TGTGCCAGCAGCTTAGCGGGACTAGTTTACAATGAGCAGTTCTTC

J: TRBJ2-2
V: TRBV2
size: many
D: NA
CDR3: CASSEVNSNTGELFF
DNA: TGTGCCAGCAGTGAAGTCAACTCGAACACCGGGGAGCTGTTTTTT

J: TRBJ2-7
V: TRBV12-3/TRBV12-4
size: NA
D: NA
CDR3: CAISESKNNYEQYF
DNA: TGTGCCATCAGTGAGTCGAAGAATAACTACGAGCAGTACTTC

J: TRBJ2-2
V: TRBV12-3/TRBV12-4
size: many
D: TRBD2
CDR3: CASSFPEGTSGPLSNTGELFF
DNA: TGTGCCAGCAGTTTTCCCGAAGGGACTAGCGGACCTCTCTCGAACACCGGGGAGCTGTTTTTT

J: TRBJ2-3
V: TRBV6-5
size: many
D: NA
CDR3: CASSYSSLWDTQYF
DNA: TGTGCCAGCAGTTACTCGAGCCTCTGGGATACGCAGTATTTT

J: TRBJ1-4
V: TRBV24-1
size: few
D: NA
CDR3: CATSDPGVEEKLFF
DNA: TGTGCCACCAGTGATCCGGGGGTCGAGGAAAAACTGTTTTTT

J: TRBJ1-2
V: TRBV7-9
size: NA
D: TRBD1
CDR3: CASSVPGQGVLGYTF
DNA: TGTGCCAGCAGCGTTCCGGGACAGGGAGTGCTTGGCTACACCTTC

J: TRBJ2-5
V: TRBV20-1
size: many
D: NA
CDR3: CSARDMGSETQYF
DNA: TGCAGTGCTAGAGACATGGGGTCAGAGACCCAGTACTTC

J: TRBJ2-5
V: TRBV7-9
size: many
D: TRBD1
CDR3: CASSLASGGFETQYF
DNA: TGTGCCAGCAGCTTAGCGTCAGGGGGTTTTGAGACCCAGTACTTC

J: TRBJ2-1
V: TRBV6-1
size: many
D: TRBD2
CDR3: CASSERAGGPYNEQFF
DNA: TGTGCCAGCAGTGAGAGGGCGGGAGGCCCCTACAATGAGCAGTTCTTC

J: TRBJ2-1
V: TRBV5-1
size: NA
D: TRBD2
CDR3: CASSLAFVAGTTDNEQFF
DNA: TGCGCCAGCAGCTTGGCGTTCGTTGCCGGGACTACGGACAATGAGCAGTTCTTC

J: TRBJ2-3
V: TRBV6-1
size: NA
D: NA
CDR3: CASSDGQLTDTQYF
DNA: TGTGCCAGCAGTGACGGACAGCTCACAGATACGCAGTATTTT

J: TRBJ2-3
V: TRBV6-1
size: many
D: TRBD1
CDR3: CASSLTGVDTQYF
DNA: TGTGCCAGCAGTCTGACAGGGGTCGATACGCAGTATTTT

J: TRBJ2-3
V: TRBV7-2
size: many
D: TRBD2
CDR3: CASSSRTSGNTDTQYF
DNA: TGTGCCAGCAGCTCAAGGACTAGCGGAAACACAGATACGCAGTATTTT

J: TRBJ2-3
V: TRBV7-9
size: NA
D: TRBD1
CDR3: CASSLTPTGSSDTQYF
DNA: TGTGCCAGCAGCTTAACCCCGACAGGGTCCTCCGATACGCAGTATTTT

J: TRBJ2-1
V: TRBV27
size: many
D: TRBD2
CDR3: CASSPPGLAGSPSYNEQFF
DNA: TGTGCCAGCAGTCCACCGGGACTAGCGGGAAGCCCCTCCTACAATGAGCAGTTCTTC

J: TRBJ1-1
V: TRBV30
size: many
D: NA
CDR3: CAWSVYQNTEAFF
DNA: TGTGCCTGGAGTGTTTACCAGAACACTGAAGCTTTCTTT

J: TRBJ2-3
V: TRBV7-6
size: many
D: NA
CDR3: CASSQSNADRTDTQYF
DNA: TGTGCCAGCAGCCAAAGTAACGCTGATCGCACAGATACGCAGTATTTT

J: TRBJ2-7
V: TRBV6-5
size: many
D: NA
CDR3: CASSYSYSAHEQYF
DNA: TGTGCCAGCAGTTACTCGTATTCTGCCCACGAGCAGTACTTC

J: TRBJ1-1
V: TRBV11-2
size: NA
D: NA
CDR3: CASSFWGAAEAFF
DNA: TGTGCCAGCAGCTTTTGGGGCGCGGCTGAAGCTTTCTTT

J: TRBJ2-1
V: TRBV30
size: NA
D: TRBD2
CDR3: CAWSPSGILSEQFF
DNA: TGTGCCTGGAGTCCGAGCGGGATTCTGTCCGAGCAGTTCTTC

J: TRBJ2-7
V: TRBV7-9
size: many
D: NA
CDR3: CASSSAEYRVREQYF
DNA: TGTGCCAGCAGCTCAGCGGAATACAGGGTCCGCGAGCAGTACTTC

J: TRBJ1-3
V: TRBV27
size: few
D: NA
CDR3: CASSSNGGNTIYF
DNA: TGTGCCAGCAGTTCGAACGGTGGGAACACCATATATTTT

J: TRBJ2-7
V: TRBV28
size: few
D: TRBD1
CDR3: CASSPPGTVSYEQYF
DNA: TGTGCCAGCAGTCCACCGGGGACAGTCTCCTACGAGCAGTACTTC

J: TRBJ2-6
V: TRBV28
size: many
D: NA
CDR3: CASTQGGGDGANVLTF
DNA: TGTGCCAGCACCCAGGGGGGGGGGGACGGGGCCAACGTCCTGACTTTC

J: TRBJ1-2
V: TRBV12-5
size: NA
D: NA
CDR3: CASGWGAGVGYTF
DNA: TGTGCTAGTGGTTGGGGGGCAGGGGTAGGCTACACCTTC

J: TRBJ1-1
V: TRBV7-8
size: many
D: NA
CDR3: CASSEQESNTEAFF
DNA: TGTGCCAGCAGCGAACAGGAGTCGAACACTGAAGCTTTCTTT

J: TRBJ2-4
V: TRBV10-3
size: few
D: NA
CDR3: CAISEPRVAKNIQYF
DNA: TGTGCCATCAGTGAGCCGAGGGTAGCCAAAAACATTCAGTACTTC

J: TRBJ2-1
V: TRBV6-1
size: many
D: NA
CDR3: CASSSRVGVSNEQFF
DNA: TGTGCCAGCAGTTCCCGGGTAGGTGTAAGCAATGAGCAGTTCTTC

J: TRBJ1-5
V: TRBV7-2
size: few
D: NA
CDR3: CASSQGVGGGLQHF
DNA: TGTGCCAGCAGCCAAGGGGTGGGCGGAGGGCTCCAGCATTTT

J: TRBJ2-1
V: TRBV10-3
size: many
D: TRBD2
CDR3: CAIRELAGVYNEQFF
DNA: TGTGCCATCAGAGAGCTAGCGGGAGTATACAATGAGCAGTTCTTC

J: TRBJ2-2
V: TRBV5-5
size: few
D: NA
CDR3: CASSFSLSAGELFF
DNA: TGTGCCAGCAGCTTTAGTTTGTCGGCCGGGGAGCTGTTTTTT

J: TRBJ2-1
V: TRBV5-8
size: many
D: TRBD2
CDR3: CASSLGLAGYNEQFF
DNA: TGTGCCAGCAGCTTAGGGCTAGCGGGATACAATGAGCAGTTCTTC

J: TRBJ2-2
V: TRBV7-9
size: many
D: NA
CDR3: CASRRDGNTGELFF
DNA: TGTGCCAGCAGACGGGACGGGAACACCGGGGAGCTGTTTTTT

J: TRBJ2-1
V: TRBV7-3
size: many
D: NA
CDR3: CASSLEGSKQFF
DNA: TGTGCCAGCAGCTTAGAGGGATCTAAGCAGTTCTTC

J: TRBJ2-2
V: TRBV7-8
size: few
D: TRBD1
CDR3: CASSPDREGNTGELFF
DNA: TGTGCCAGCAGCCCCGACAGGGAAGGGAACACCGGGGAGCTGTTTTTT

J: TRBJ2-7
V: TRBV11-3
size: few
D: NA
CDR3: CASSPPGRQTYEQYF
DNA: TGTGCCAGCAGCCCACCAGGTCGTCAGACCTACGAGCAGTACTTC

J: TRBJ2-1
V: TRBV28
size: many
D: TRBD2
CDR3: CASTPGLDYNEQFF
DNA: TGTGCCAGCACCCCGGGACTAGATTACAATGAGCAGTTCTTC

J: TRBJ1-1
V: TRBV5-1
size: many
D: TRBD1
CDR3: CASSLTGANTEAFF
DNA: TGCGCCAGCAGCTTAACAGGGGCGAACACTGAAGCTTTCTTT

J: TRBJ2-7
V: TRBV10-3
size: many
D: TRBD2
CDR3: CAISESASGAYEQYF
DNA: TGTGCCATCAGTGAGTCGGCTAGCGGTGCCTACGAGCAGTACTTC

J: TRBJ1-4
V: TRBV2
size: many
D: NA
CDR3: CASSSTGKYEKLFF
DNA: TGTGCCAGCAGTTCTACAGGGAAATATGAAAAACTGTTTTTT

J: TRBJ1-5
V: TRBV2
size: many
D: NA
CDR3: CASGDSNQPQHF
DNA: TGTGCCAGCGGCGATAGCAATCAGCCCCAGCATTTT

J: TRBJ2-7
V: TRBV30
size: many
D: NA
CDR3: CAWSVGSGRGREQYF
DNA: TGTGCCTGGAGTGTGGGGTCAGGGCGAGGTCGCGAGCAGTACTTC

J: TRBJ1-2
V: TRBV27
size: NA
D: TRBD1
CDR3: CASSPSPRQGGYGYTF
DNA: TGTGCCAGCAGTCCATCCCCGAGACAGGGTGGCTATGGCTACACCTTC

J: TRBJ2-2
V: TRBV11-3
size: once
D: TRBD2
CDR3: CASSLGLAGGYTGELFF
DNA: TGTGCCAGCAGCCTCGGACTAGCGGGAGGATACACCGGGGAGCTGTTTTTT

J: TRBJ2-1
V: TRBV10-3
size: many
D: NA
CDR3: CAIKGEGQGGEQFF
DNA: TGTGCCATCAAAGGTGAAGGCCAAGGAGGGGAGCAGTTCTTC